The TCR beta chain described here comes from a study of T cell responses to AZD1222 COVID-19 vaccine. Some clones are missing from TCRdb's copy, which holds only in-frame ones; the method was immunoSEQ multiplex PCR. This table holds roughly 150,000 clones, less than 90% found once. V shed 0 bases, J shed 7 bases, and the junction held 3 bases outside the gene matches. The CDR3 loop spans 14 amino acids. CDR1 is LGHDT and CDR2 is YNNKEL in the germline V gene (reference sequence). This chain joins TRBV3-1 (or the pseudogene TRBV3-2) and TRBJ1-2; 9 positions match TRBD1. The sample was peripheral blood, taken after recovery from COVID-19. The source is an adult who had recovered from COVID-19. The chain's CDR3 is CASSQDATGGGYTF. CDR3 DNA sequence: TGTGCCAGCAGCCAAGATGCGACAGGGGGTGGCTACACCTTC.